This T cell receptor (beta chain) originates from a study of human T cells and chemical hapten exposure listed by TCRdb under 2021. Regarding the research as a whole: For sensitization, 2% DPC in acetone was applied to a 2 cm by 2 cm area of upper inner arm skin. Throughout the study period of around 25 weeks, patients also received therapeutic DPC doses to the scalp every week. Patch testing was performed on the upper back with Finn chambers containing 0.01% DPC, and the patch tests were scored after 6 days according to International Contact Dermatitis Research Group standards. Alopecia areata with under or over 50% scalp involvement, alopecia totalis and alopecia universalis were represented in the patient cohort, which was mostly female. The libraries were sequenced as a pool, and the TCR yield per sample differed mostly because of small variations in library volumes within the pool. The study tracked peripheral blood TCR repertoire changes in vivo during primary and secondary sensitization to the hapten diphenylcyclopropenone (DPC) in alopecia patients. Blood samples were taken from patients before sensitization (week 0) and then at 2, 6 and about 24 weeks after DPC sensitization. Nearly 30 alopecia patients provided blood for TCR sequencing at one to four time points (pre-sensitization, 2, 6 and 24 weeks).

Explained via the paper, the time point label denotes: patch test 2, 6 weeks after DPC sensitization. Sample treatment or condition, as interpreted from the label and publication: therapeutic diphenylcyclopropenone sensitization with weekly scalp DPC. At each patch-test visit, blood was drawn before the patch test was applied. Patients were considered eligible if aged 18 to 70, diagnosed with alopecia and deemed suitable for DPC therapy, and patients were excluded if pregnant. Total RNA was isolated from unfractionated whole blood collected in Tempus Blood RNA tubes. Note on this clonotype: The specificity of this receptor is unknown. One base away there is no much larger clone; base qualities are not given.

Per the germline V gene (reference sequence), DFQATT is the CDR1 and SNEGSKA is the CDR2. The CDR3 runs 15 residues from the cysteine to the phenylalanine. Just CDR3 DNA is preserved here, 45 bases in frame from base 1. Compared with germline, V lacks 6 bases and J lacks 4 bases; bases without a gene match: 12. The library was made by RACE. The instrument was a NextSeq 500. During library preparation, unique molecular identifiers were attached to individual cDNA molecules so that TCRs could be counted in a quantitative, reproducible way. Both TCR alpha and TCR beta chains were sequenced from each blood RNA sample. Regarding the original processing steps: A median of about 87,000 TCRs per sample was observed, with a range of 23,224 to 690,600. The Decombinator software suite was used to annotate the V, J and CDR3 of the TCR reads. Every sample was subsampled to the same number of TCRs (28,000) for the PS versus PT1 abundance plots. Expanded TCRs were defined as absent before sensitization and observed at least eight times at the 2-week time point. TCRdb passed the public sequencing reads through fastp at Q25 and MiXCR, retaining productive beta sequences. Each entry merges the rows of one CDR3 protein and shows their most common DNA and genes. The V and J calls and clone size come from TCRdb's table, not from the authors' own analysis. The sample includes under 450,000 distinct CDR3 sequences, with over 6% observed a single time. About 5.4% of the sample rests with the top ten.

Summary of the overall study and its limitations: DPC sensitization did not change how many TCRs were above 1 in 1000 frequency, and no evidence was found of alterations in global repertoire structure. Because every patient had alopecia, a presumed autoimmune disease, the patients' immune response might differ from that of healthy individuals. Patch test score correlated positively with the number of PT1 expanded TCRs, reaching significance at thresholds 8, 16 and 32 but not at 4. After repeated subsampling, the strength of the expansion versus patch-test correlation and the threshold at which it became significant changed. Compared with pre-sensitization or healthy control sets, expanded TCRs formed significantly more large CDR3 similarity clusters, which is consistent with antigen-driven responses.

This receptor chain uses TRBV20-1 and TRBJ2-4; a stretch of 7 junction bases matches TRBD1. The specimen comprised whole blood, sampled in connection with sensitization to the hapten diphenylcyclopropenone (DPC). This sequence originates from a woman aged 18-30 years with alopecia areata. Some clones in this sample may be carry-over from other donors' samples. Here is the DNA: TGCAGTGCAACAGGGACAGTAAGAACTAAAAACATTCAGTACTTC. This codes for CSATGTVRTKNIQYF.